Each of the 25 T cell receptor beta chains below was sequenced from the same sample in a study of T cell clonality in common variable immunodeficiency. General observations from the study: Reportedly, TCR beta sequences from common variable immunodeficiency showed fewer deletions and N-nucleotide insertions.

Their antigens are not known. Clones were read by immunoSEQ multiplex PCR, and TCRdb kept only the in-frame ones, dropping some. The profile covers approximately 38,000 clones, none occurring a single time. The sample comprised peripheral blood mononuclear cells. The source of these receptors is a human donor with common variable immunodeficiency.

This clone showed up many times. Coverage ceases 3 residues before the CDR3 finishes, and the germline J gene fills in the end. The chain employs TRBV19 and TRBJ2-4; the match to TRBD2 covers 8 bases. V dropped 4 bases and J dropped 6; count of bases not matched to a gene: 8. Looked up from germline, CDR1 is LNHDA and CDR2 is SQIVND (reference sequence). The CDR3 has 15 residues. CDR3 bases read: TGTGCCAGTAGTACGATAAGCGGGAGCAGAAACATT. Protein: CASSTISGSRNI. The full CDR3 reads CASSTISGSRNIQYF.

This clone came up many times. The read stops 3 residues short of the end of the CDR3; the missing end is completed from the germline J gene. This chain uses TRBV27 with TRBJ1-5; perhaps TRBD1 as D (6 bases). The CDR3 totals 14 residues. Germline V lookup: CDR1 MNHEY, CDR2 SMNVEV (reference sequence). The ends were cut back, 4 bases at V and 6 bases at J, with 13 bases in the middle. The CDR3 loop is CASSSQGTTQPQHF. Incomplete CDR3 DNA: TGTGCCAGCAGTTCTCAGGGGACTACTCAGCCC.

This clone appeared a few times. Read coverage stops 3 residues before the CDR3 terminus; the germline J gene supplies the remainder. The chain has TRBV5-1 and TRBJ2-3, with TRBD2 identical over 14 bases. This CDR3 comprises 18 residues. J lost 5 bases, V lost 4 bases, and 12 bases had no gene match. CDR1 is SGHRS and CDR2 is YFSETQ in the germline V gene. Incomplete CDR3 DNA: TGCGCCAGCAGCGCCCAGGGGACTAGCGGGGGTTCAAGAGATACG. This gives the protein CASSAQGTSGGSRDT. The whole CDR3 region reads CASSAQGTSGGSRDTQYF.

This clone was observed a few times. The CDR3 extends 3 residues past the end of the read, so its final part is completed from the germline J gene. The chain joins TRBV11-3 to TRBJ1-1, with unresolved D. V was trimmed by 5 bases and J by 0 bases, leaving 7 bases between them. CDR1 and CDR2 from the germline V gene are SGHNT and YENEEA. The CDR3 contains 13 residues. The part of the CDR3 DNA that was read is TGTGCCAGCAGCCGACACCTGAACACTGAA. This codes for CASSRHLNTE. The full CDR3 is CASSRHLNTEAFF.

On this clone itself: The read gets to within 3 residues of the CDR3 end, and the germline J gene fills in the rest. The chain couples TRBV30 to TRBJ2-3; 11 bases are shared with TRBD2. The germline gives CDR1 GTSNPN, CDR2 SVGIG (reference sequence). The junction had 10 bases not matched to a gene; V was cut back by 0 bases and J by 5 bases. The CDR3 is 17 residues long. The CDR3 DNA, read in part, is TGTGCCTGGAGTGTACGTTGGGCTAGCGGGAGGAGAGATACG. Protein: CAWSVRWASGRRDT. The entire CDR3 sequence reads CAWSVRWASGRRDTQYF.

This clone was counted ten times or more. The DNA ends 3 residues before the CDR3 does, and the rest of the CDR3 is filled in from the germline J gene. The chain uses TRBV18 and TRBJ1-3; D perhaps matches TRBD1 (5 bases). V lost 0 bases and J lost 0, with 9 bases in between. This CDR3 spans 16 amino acids. CDR1 is KGHSH, CDR2 LQKENI, per germline. The CDR3 loop reads CASSPPQGISGNTIYF. The sequenced part of the CDR3 DNA is TGTGCCAGCTCACCACCCCAGGGCATCTCTGGAAACACC. Looking up the rest from reference TRBV18 and TRBJ1-3 gives the full variable domain: NAGVMQNPRHLVRRRGQEARLRCSPMKGHSHVYWYRQLPEEGLKFMVYLQKENIIDESGMPKERFSAEFPKEGPSILRIQQVVRGDSAAYFCASSPPQGISGNTIYFGEGSWLTVV.

There are many counts of this clone. The read comes to an end 3 residues before the CDR3 does, leaving the germline J gene to fill in the end. The chain carries TRBV13 and TRBJ1-1, with 7 positions matching TRBD1. V shed 5 bases, J shed 6 bases, and the junction held 6 bases outside the gene matches. The CDR3 covers 13 residues. Germline V gene sequence: CDR1 PRHDT, CDR2 FYEKMQ (reference sequence). The part of the CDR3 DNA that was read is TGTGCCAGCAGCATATTGCAGGGGGCTGAA. Its protein is CASSILQGAE. The whole CDR3 protein is CASSILQGAEAFF.

This clone was seen ten or more times. The read falls 3 residues short of the CDR3 end, and the missing part is taken from the germline J gene. The chain uses TRBV10-3 and TRBJ2-3; no clear D gene. The CDR3 runs to 12 residues. CDR1 and CDR2 from the germline V gene are ENHRY and SYGVKD. CDR3 DNA, as far as it was read: TGTGCCATCAGTGAGAACGGTAATGCG. It encodes CAISENGNA. The full CDR3 reads CAISENGNAQYF.

Many counts were recorded for this clone. Partial CDR3 DNA: TGTGCCTGGAGTCCCAGACTAGCGACCTACGAG. Protein sequence: CAWSPRLATYE. The entire CDR3 is CAWSPRLATYEQYF. The chain employs TRBV30 and TRBJ2-7, with 8 bases fitting TRBD2. The CDR3 end falls 3 residues outside the read, so it is completed with the germline J gene. The CDR3 totals 14 residues. Germline lookup yields CDR1 GTSNPN and CDR2 SVGIG (reference sequence). V lost 2 bases to trimming and J lost 2 bases; unmatched junction nucleotides: 5.

The sequenced part of the CDR3 DNA is TGTGCCAGCAGTGAACCTTCGGAGGGGCCTGAA. Translating it yields CASSEPSEGPE. The entire CDR3 is CASSEPSEGPEAFF. The chain carries TRBV6-1 and TRBJ1-1, with D possibly being TRBD1 (5 bases). The read comes to an end 3 residues before the CDR3 does, leaving the germline J gene to fill in the end. V was shortened by 2 bases and J by 6 bases, with 13 bases between the two germline ends. This CDR3 has 14 residues. Germline CDR1 MNHNS, CDR2 SASEGT.

This clone has at least ten counts. Partial CDR3 DNA: TGTGCCAGTAGTATTAGCGTGAACTCTGGGGCCAACGTC. This codes for CASSISVNSGANV. The whole CDR3 sequence is CASSISVNSGANVLTF. The gene calls are TRBV19 and TRBJ2-6; the D gene is possibly TRBD2 (5 bases). The read is 3 residues too short to cover the CDR3 end, so that end is filled in from the germline J gene. There are 16 residues in the CDR3. The germline V and J ends were trimmed by 3 bases and 0 bases, with 9 bases remaining between them. CDR1 and CDR2 from the germline V gene are LNHDA and SQIVND (reference sequence).

Points on this clone: Read coverage stops 3 residues before the CDR3 terminus; the germline J gene supplies the remainder. This chain uses TRBV11-3 with TRBJ2-3, with D possibly TRBD1 on 5 matching bases. This CDR3 region has 12 residues. The V gene's germline CDR1 is SGHNT and CDR2 YENEEA. Trimming removed 6 bases from V and 5 bases from J, with 9 bases in between. The CDR3 spells CASSQGEDTQYF. Partial CDR3 DNA: TGTGCCAGCAGTCAGGGCGAAGATACG.

This clone was seen a handful of times. The read stops 3 residues short of the end of the CDR3; the missing end is completed from the germline J gene. The rearrangement links TRBV19 to TRBJ1-6; D is unresolved. V was shortened by 3 bases and J by 10 bases, with 10 bases between the two germline ends. Germline V gene sequence: CDR1 LNHDA, CDR2 SQIVND (reference sequence). This CDR3 is 13 amino acids long. The sequenced CDR3 bases are TGTGCCAGTAGTATCGGGTCGGAGTCACCC. Its translation: CASSIGSESP. In full, the CDR3 is CASSIGSESPLHF. The full variable domain, rest sourced from reference TRBV19 and TRBJ1-6, is DGGITQSPKYLFRKEGQNVTLSCEQNLNHDAMYWYRQDPGQGLRLIYYSQIVNDFQKGDIAEGYSVSREKKESFPLTVTSAQKNPTAFYLCASSIGSESPLHFGNGTRLTVT.

In regard to this clone: The CDR3 end lies 3 residues beyond the end of the read and is filled in from the germline J gene. The rearrangement joins TRBV14 to TRBJ2-7; possibly TRBD2 for D (6 bases). The CDR3 sequence is 16 residues long. Trimming took off 2 bases at V and 2 bases at J, with 16 bases between the two ends. From germline, CDR1 is SGHDN and CDR2 FVKESK. Partial CDR3 DNA: TGTGCCAGCAGCCAAAGTTGGCTGCGGGGAACCTACGAG. This sequence encodes CASSQSWLRGTYE. The whole CDR3 sequence is CASSQSWLRGTYEQYF.

This clone was detected only a few times. The CDR3 end lies 3 residues beyond the end of the read and is filled in from the germline J gene. The chain combines TRBV2 with TRBJ2-7; a possible D gene is TRBD2 (5 bases). CDR1 and CDR2 from the germline V gene are SNHLY and FYNNEI. This CDR3 has 15 amino acids. The V gene lost 7 bases and the J gene lost 4 bases, with 20 bases spanning the gap. The CDR3 DNA, read in part, is TGTGCCAGCATGGATGGGCTCAAACCGGGGTACGAG. Its translation is CASMDGLKPGYE. In full, the CDR3 reads CASMDGLKPGYEQYF.

This clone was observed many times. The CDR3 is cut off 3 residues early in the read; its end comes from the germline J gene. The rearrangement joins TRBV19 to TRBJ2-2; 8 bases match TRBD2. Germline loops: CDR1 LNHDA, CDR2 SQIVND (reference sequence). The V and J ends lost 1 base and 6 bases, in that order; junction bases with no gene match: 1. This CDR3 region has 14 residues. CDR3 in amino acids: CASSIGGGSGELFF. The CDR3 bases that were read are TGTGCCAGTAGTATAGGCGGGGGGTCCGGGGAG.

This clone was detected ten times or more. The read stops 3 residues short of the end of the CDR3; the missing end is completed from the germline J gene. The chain uses TRBV28 and TRBJ1-2; D perhaps matches TRBD1 (6 bases). Per the germline V gene, CDR1 is MDHEN and CDR2 is SYDVKM. The V end was cut by 4 bases, the J end by 5 bases, with 23 bases between. This CDR3 contains 17 residues. CDR3 sequence reads: CASSSIHTGKRGYGYTF. The part of the CDR3 DNA that was read is TGTGCCAGCAGTTCCATACACACAGGGAAAAGAGGGTATGGC.

This clone has ten or more counts. The read comes to an end 3 residues before the CDR3 does, leaving the germline J gene to fill in the end. The V gene is TRBV5-1, the J gene TRBJ1-2, with 8 bases that match TRBD1. Germline CDR1 is SGHRS and CDR2 is YFSETQ. The CDR3 runs to 15 residues. The part of the CDR3 DNA that was read is TGCGCCAGCAGCTTGGACAGGGGGAGCCCCTGGGGC. It specifies CASSLDRGSPWG. The CDR3, in full, reads CASSLDRGSPWGYTF.

The part of the CDR3 DNA that was read is TGTGCCAGCAGCTTAGCCATCCACAGGTCATGGGAGACC. This gives the protein CASSLAIHRSWET. The CDR3, in full, reads CASSLAIHRSWETQYF. This chain links TRBV7-2 with TRBJ2-5; D is possibly TRBD1 (5 bases). Coverage ceases 3 residues before the CDR3 finishes, and the germline J gene fills in the end. V was clipped by 0 bases and J by 5 bases, with 16 bases between them. CDR1 is SGHTA, CDR2 FQGNSA, per germline. The CDR3 length is 16 residues.

As to this clone: From the germline J gene comes the end of the CDR3, since the read stops 3 residues before it. This chain uses TRBV2 with TRBJ1-6; D is undetermined. Germline V gives CDR1 SNHLY, CDR2 FYNNEI. V shed 5 bases and J shed 9 bases, with 17 bases lying between them. This CDR3 region has 15 residues. The sequenced part of the CDR3 DNA is TGTGCCAGCAGTCTCAATTCCGGTATTGTTTCACCC. Translation gives CASSLNSGIVSP. The whole CDR3 sequence reads CASSLNSGIVSPLHF.

This clone was observed at least ten times. The read stops 3 residues short of the end of the CDR3; the missing end is completed from the germline J gene. The J gene is TRBJ2-1, the V gene TRBV20-1; 11 bases align to TRBD1. The V gene's germline CDR1 is DFQATT and CDR2 SNEGSKA (reference sequence). The CDR3 extends over 17 amino acids. The V gene end was trimmed by 3 bases and the J gene end by 1 base; junction bases not matched to a gene: 8. The CDR3 reads CSASPDGTGGSYNEQFF. The CDR3 DNA, read in part, is TGCAGTGCTAGCCCCGATGGGACAGGGGGATCCTACAATGAG.

This clone was observed a few times. The read terminates 3 residues ahead of where the CDR3 ends, so the germline J gene completes it. The genes are TRBV2 and TRBJ1-6, with TRBD1 matching 7 bases. CDR1 and CDR2 from the germline V gene are SNHLY and FYNNEI. J gave up 9 bases and V 6 bases, and 5 bases lay outside the gene matches. This CDR3 spans 13 amino acids. The CDR3 bases that were read are TGTGCCAGCAGGGATACAGGGGCTTCACCC. Translating it yields CASRDTGASP. The CDR3 reads in full as CASRDTGASPLHF. The full variable domain, with the rest looked up from reference TRBV2 and TRBJ1-6, is EPEVTQTPSHQVTQMGQEVILRCVPISNHLYFYWYRQILGQKVEFLVSFYNNEISEKSEIFDDQFSVERPDGSNFTLKIRSTKLEDSAMYFCASRDTGASPLHFGNGTRLTVT.

This clone was detected many times. Coverage ceases 3 residues before the CDR3 finishes, and the germline J gene fills in the end. V and J are TRBV5-1 and TRBJ1-6; D is perhaps TRBD1 (5 bases). V was cut by 0 bases and J by 7 bases, with 17 bases left in between. The germline gives CDR1 SGHRS, CDR2 YFSETQ. The CDR3 totals 17 residues. CDR3 bases read: TGCGCCAGCAGCTTGGGGACTACCAGACAGATGAATTCACCC. Translating gives CASSLGTTRQMNSP. The whole CDR3 is CASSLGTTRQMNSPLHF.

This clone occurred many times. Sequencing ends 3 residues short of the CDR3 end; the germline J gene provides the rest. This chain uses TRBV29-1 with TRBJ2-3; 7 nucleotides align to TRBD2. The CDR3 loop spans 14 amino acids. Trimming removed 4 bases from V and 8 bases from J; junction bases left unmatched: 12. Germline V gives CDR1 SQVTM, CDR2 ANQGSEA. This chain's CDR3 is CSVAGLRWSGTQYF. Partial CDR3 DNA: TGCAGCGTTGCGGGACTAAGGTGGTCGGGTACG.

This clone was detected ten times or more. Read coverage stops 3 residues before the CDR3 terminus; the germline J gene supplies the remainder. The chain carries TRBV6-2 or TRBV6-3 and TRBJ1-2; 7 positions agree with TRBD1. The germline gives CDR1 MNHEY, CDR2 SVGEGT. There are 14 residues in the CDR3. This CDR3 is CASSYSGRGIGYTF. The CDR3 bases that were read are TGTGCCAGCAGTTACTCGGGCAGGGGGATCGGC.